The T cell receptor (beta chain) under discussion was sequenced for a study of identical twins. Study-level results: The more abundant beta clonotypes in cord blood had fewer insertions, and memory repertoires did not show this.

TCRdb re-analysed the 5' RACE reads in MiXCR, keeping a single row per CDR3 protein. The sample shows about 890,000 distinct CDR3 sequences, roughly an eighth of them seen only once. Of note for this clonotype: Antigen specificity is unknown.

Trimming removed 6 bases from V and 1 base from J, with 22 bases in between. Germline V gene sequence: CDR1 MNHEY, CDR2 SMNVEV (reference sequence). This CDR3 region has 17 residues. These data were likewise used in another study, on yellow fever vaccine responses in identical twins.

This chain joins TRBV27 and TRBJ2-7; no clear D. Sequencing was performed on PBMCs. The source is a woman younger than 35 in good health. The chain's CDR3 is CASSHPRLQAASYEQYF. The CDR3 nucleotides read TGTGCCAGCAGCCACCCCCGTTTGCAGGCGGCGTCCTACGAGCAGTACTTC.